These 17 T cell receptor beta chains originate from one sample sequenced in a study of cytomegalovirus exposure and HLA in healthy donors. Profiling relied on immunoSEQ multiplex PCR, and the TCRdb table lists in-frame clones only, not all of them. The table shows around 300,000 clones, with around 85% occurring only once. The sample was PBMCs. The receptor source for this set is a woman aged 18 to 35 in good health and CMV-seronegative.

The genes are TRBV7-6 and TRBJ2-2; 9 nucleotides agree with TRBD2. The CDR3 is 16 residues long. Per the germline V gene, CDR1 is SGHVS and CDR2 is FNYEAQ. V trimming: 2 bases; J trimming: 4 bases; junction bases outside the gene matches: 5. CDR3 bases: TGTGCCAGCAGCTTATACAGCGGGAGGCCCACCGGGGAGCTGTTTTTT. Its protein is CASSLYSGRPTGELFF.

The CDR3 reads CASSQEGLAGGLEQFF. DNA of the CDR3: TGCGCCAGCAGCCAAGAAGGACTAGCGGGGGGGCTTGAGCAGTTCTTC. The chain joins TRBV4-3 to TRBJ2-1; 15 bases are shared with TRBD2. CDR1 and CDR2 (germline): LGHNA, YSLEER. This CDR3 region has 16 residues. V lost 0 bases and J lost 9; bases outside the gene matches: 3.

This clone was counted a single time. V is TRBV28 and J is TRBJ1-5; 12 nucleotides line up with TRBD1. The V segment lost 6 bases and the J segment 5 bases; nucleotides outside the gene matches: 5. The CDR3 spans 15 residues. In germline, CDR1 is MDHEN, CDR2 SYDVKM. The CDR3 nucleotides are TGTGCCAGCAGGTCCGGGACAGGGGGCGATCAGCCCCAGCATTTT. Residues: CASRSGTGGDQPQHF.

The chain combines TRBV5-4 with TRBJ2-5, with TRBD2 matching over 10 bases. This CDR3 has 15 amino acids. Germline loops: CDR1 SGHNT, CDR2 YYREEE (reference sequence). V shed 3 bases, J shed 5 bases, and the junction held 7 bases outside the gene matches. DNA of the CDR3: TGTGCCAGCAGCTATTTTGGTAGCGGGAGGGAGACCCAGTACTTC. It encodes CASSYFGSGRETQYF.

The chain recombines TRBV5-1 with TRBJ1-1; 7 bases fit TRBD1. The CDR3 totals 12 residues. After removal of 3 bases from V and 4 bases from J, the junction contained 0 bases not matched to a gene. Germline V gene lookup returns CDR1 SGHRS and CDR2 YFSETQ. CDR3 amino acids: CASSWTGTEAFF. DNA of the CDR3: TGCGCCAGCAGCTGGACAGGCACTGAAGCTTTCTTT.

The CDR3 coding sequence is TGCGCCAGCAGCAGACTAGCGGGAGGATTCGAGCAGTACTTC. The encoded protein is CASSRLAGGFEQYF. V gene TRBV10-1 combines with J gene TRBJ2-7, with 13 positions matching TRBD2. Germline V gives CDR1 WNHNN, CDR2 SYGVQD (reference sequence). The CDR3 has 14 residues. Germline trimming cut 6 bases from V and 6 bases from J; bases unmatched to any gene: 5.

V gene TRBV30 combines with J gene TRBJ2-2; D is undetermined. Germline V gene data show CDR1 as GTSNPN and CDR2 as SVGIG (reference sequence). CDR3 size: 15 residues. V lost 4 bases to trimming and J lost 0 bases, with 12 bases between them. In DNA, the CDR3 is TGTGCCTGGACGCTTTCCAGGACGAACACCGGGGAGCTGTTTTTT. This codes for CAWTLSRTNTGELFF.

The chain recombines TRBV19 with TRBJ2-7; 10 nucleotides line up with TRBD2. The CDR3 spans 21 residues. Losses at the gene ends were 1 base for V and 1 base for J; bases not matched to a gene: 19. CDR1 is LNHDA, CDR2 SQIVND, per germline (reference sequence). The CDR3 DNA is TGTGCCAGTAGTATAGTTTGGGGGGGCCTAGCGGGAGCGGGAAGATCCTACGAGCAGTACTTC. Residues: CASSIVWGGLAGAGRSYEQYF.

The V gene is TRBV6-5, the J gene TRBJ1-5; TRBD1 might be the D (6 bases). The CDR3 length is 13 residues. V lost 8 bases and J 9 bases, leaving 17 bases between the germline ends. Germline V lookup: CDR1 MNHEY, CDR2 SVGAGI. The CDR3 DNA sequence: TGTGCCAGCCGGGGGGCAGAGATGGGGCCCCAGCATTTT. Its protein product is CASRGAEMGPQHF.

This rearrangement joins TRBV7-7 to TRBJ1-5, with D unclear. V gave up 2 bases and J gave up 1 base, with 12 bases separating them. Per germline, CDR1 SSHAT and CDR2 FNYEAQ (reference sequence). CDR3 length: 16 amino acids. CDR3 nucleotide sequence: TGTGCCAGCAGCTTATTAGAGAAAAAGAGCAATCAGCCCCAGCATTTT. This gives the protein CASSLLEKKSNQPQHF.

The table lists this clone with a few counts. The gene calls are TRBV6-5 and TRBJ1-2, with 7 nucleotides matching TRBD1. V lost 7 bases and J lost 4; bases outside the gene matches: 6. Germline CDR1 and CDR2: MNHEY and SVGAGI. The CDR3 is made up of 13 amino acids. The CDR3 sequence is CASKRQGGYGYTF. CDR3 bases: TGTGCCAGCAAACGGCAGGGGGGCTATGGCTACACCTTC.

A word on this clone: Additional DNA sequences in this sample encode the identical CDR3. The rearrangement uses TRBV4-3 and TRBJ2-7; 9 nucleotides match TRBD1. The CDR3 is 15 residues long. The V gene end was trimmed by 3 bases and the J gene end by 2 bases; junction bases not matched to a gene: 5. CDR1 and CDR2 (germline): LGHNA, YSLEER. This CDR3 is CASSQGQGGPYEQYF. The CDR3 bases are TGCGCCAGCAGCCAGGGACAGGGAGGTCCCTACGAGCAGTACTTC.

The V gene is TRBV9, the J gene TRBJ1-1; TRBD1 might be the D (5 bases). The germline CDR1 and CDR2 sequences are SGDLS and YYNGEE. The CDR3 totals 14 residues. Trimming pared 0 bases from V and 8 bases from J, leaving 14 bases between. The CDR3 region is CASSVAGVQGEAFF. Written as DNA, the CDR3 is TGTGCCAGCAGCGTAGCGGGGGTCCAAGGAGAAGCTTTCTTT.

This clone occurred a few times. This sequence joins TRBV20-1 and TRBJ2-5, with TRBD2 as a possible D gene (5 bases). The CDR3 runs to 10 residues. Germline CDR1 and CDR2: DFQATT and SNEGSKA (reference sequence). In DNA form, the CDR3 reads TGCAGCGGGTGGAGGGAGACCCAGTACTTC. Its translation: CSGWRETQYF.

This clone was picked up one time. The rearrangement joins TRBV5-6 to TRBJ2-7; 11 nucleotides line up with TRBD1. Trimming at V came to 2 bases and at J to 7 bases, leaving 8 bases not matched to a gene. CDR1 and CDR2 (germline): SGHDT, YYEEEE. This CDR3 is built from 15 residues. This chain's CDR3 is CASSFSGQGGIEQYF. The CDR3 nucleotides are TGTGCCAGCAGCTTTTCGGGACAGGGGGGTATAGAGCAGTACTTC. The whole variable domain, remainder taken from reference TRBV5-6 and TRBJ2-7, is DAGVTQSPTHLIKTRGQQVTLRCSPKSGHDTVSWYQQALGQGPQFIFQYYEEEERQRGNFPDRFSGHQFPNYSSELNVNALLLGDSALYLCASSFSGQGGIEQYFGPGTRLTVT.

This chain links TRBV28 with TRBJ1-6, with 7 positions matching TRBD1. The CDR3 has 19 residues. V lost 3 bases to trimming and J lost 0 bases; unmatched junction nucleotides: 11. The germline V gene encodes CDR1 MDHEN and CDR2 SYDVKM. In DNA, the CDR3 is TGTGCCAGCAGTTTTCATCCGGACAGGCTTAGCTCCTATAATTCACCCCTCCACTTT. This encodes CASSFHPDRLSSYNSPLHF.

The chain combines TRBV25-1 with TRBJ2-1; 11 bases are shared with TRBD2. This CDR3 has 16 residues. Germline CDR1 is MGHDK and CDR2 is SYGVNS. The V and J ends lost 4 bases and 5 bases, in that order; junction bases with no gene match: 7. CDR3 bases: TGTGCCAGCAGTGTACACCCGGGACTAGCGGACAATGAGCAGTTCTTC. This codes for CASSVHPGLADNEQFF.